Listed below are T cell receptor beta chains from one sample, sequenced in a study of blood T cell repertoires in COVID-19. The table came from immunoSEQ multiplex PCR; TCRdb's copy has only in-frame clones and leaves some out. Of approximately 230,000 clones in the sample, roughly 87% are singletons; the top ten hold around 6%. Sequenced: PBMCs or T cells enriched from blood (not recorded which). The receptors derive from a woman in her thirties with acute COVID-19. The CDR3 runs from the conserved cysteine through the conserved F or W. D genes are given only for firm matches. Only some rows state a clone size, as once, few, many or a class for expanded clones.

d_call,j_call,v_call,clone_size,cdr3_aa,cdr3_nt
TRBD2,TRBJ2-1,TRBV3-1/TRBV3-2,-,CASRLGTSPYNEQFF,TGTGCCAGCAGACTCGGGACTAGTCCCTACAATGAGCAGTTCTTC
TRBD1,TRBJ1-1,TRBV28,-,CASSLSQGARGAFF,TGTGCCAGCAGTTTATCCCAGGGGGCGCGAGGAGCTTTCTTT
-,TRBJ2-1,TRBV19,-,CASSLQGVGEQFF,TGTGCCAGTAGTCTTCAGGGTGTGGGTGAGCAGTTCTTC
TRBD1,TRBJ1-2,TRBV18,-,CASSPGQGGDYGYTF,TGTGCCAGCTCACCTGGACAGGGAGGTGACTATGGCTACACCTTC
TRBD2,TRBJ2-1,TRBV4-1,-,CASSQASETSEFF,TGCGCCAGCAGCCAAGCTTCGGAGACTAGCGAGTTCTTC
TRBD1,TRBJ1-1,TRBV2,-,CASSEWGRGRNTEAFF,TGTGCCAGCAGTGAATGGGGCAGGGGGAGGAACACTGAAGCTTTCTTT
TRBD1,TRBJ2-7,TRBV19,once,CASSGVRQGSYEQYF,TGTGCCAGTAGTGGGGTAAGACAGGGGTCGTACGAGCAGTACTTC
-,TRBJ1-2,TRBV28,-,CASFGGGHHYGYTF,TGTGCCAGTTTTGGCGGGGGGCATCACTATGGCTACACCTTC
-,TRBJ2-1,TRBV11-3,-,CASSLGQGPYNEQFF,TGTGCCAGCAGCTTAGGTCAGGGGCCCTACAATGAGCAGTTCTTC
-,TRBJ1-1,TRBV3-1/TRBV3-2,-,CASSQLEGLAFF,TGTGCCAGCAGCCAATTGGAGGGGCTGGCTTTCTTT
TRBD2,TRBJ2-1,TRBV6-2/TRBV6-3,-,CASSRTNPGLAGGTNEQFF,TGTGCCAGCAGCCGAACCAACCCCGGACTAGCGGGGGGGACAAATGAGCAGTTCTTC
-,TRBJ2-7,TRBV19,-,CASSIRRAGGSYEQYF,TGTGCCAGTAGTATAAGGAGGGCAGGGGGCTCCTACGAGCAGTACTTC
-,TRBJ1-1,TRBV28,-,CASSEANTEAFF,TGTGCCAGCAGTGAAGCGAACACTGAAGCTTTCTTT
-,TRBJ1-5,TRBV5-4,-,CASSGGYNQPQHF,TGTGCCAGCTCGGGGGGCTACAATCAGCCCCAGCATTTT
-,TRBJ2-5,TRBV7-9,-,CASSLTRGQETQYF,TGTGCCAGCAGCTTAACGCGGGGACAAGAGACCCAGTACTTC
TRBD2,TRBJ2-5,TRBV7-6,-,CASSLNTGGIETQYF,TGTGCCAGCAGCTTAAACACGGGGGGGATAGAGACCCAGTACTTC
TRBD1,TRBJ2-7,TRBV19,-,CASSPGTGGYEQYF,TGTGCCAGTTCGCCAGGGACAGGGGGCTACGAGCAGTACTTC
-,TRBJ2-7,TRBV10-3,-,CAISESDRGSTYEQYF,TGTGCCATCAGTGAGTCTGACCGGGGTTCAACCTACGAGCAGTACTTC
-,TRBJ1-1,TRBV30,-,CAWSGRTGPMNTEAFF,TGTGCCTGGAGTGGGAGAACAGGTCCGATGAACACTGAAGCTTTCTTT
TRBD1,TRBJ2-2,TRBV7-6,-,CASSLGPGQGNTGELFF,TGTGCCAGCAGCTTAGGACCGGGACAGGGAAACACCGGGGAGCTGTTTTTT
TRBD1,TRBJ2-7,TRBV6-1,once,CASSEGTTGGRAYEQYF,TGTGCCAGCAGTGAAGGAACCACAGGGGGTAGGGCCTACGAGCAGTACTTC
-,TRBJ1-1,TRBV10-3,-,CAISESPGNTEAFF,TGTGCCATCAGTGAGTCCCCGGGGAACACTGAAGCTTTCTTT
-,TRBJ2-3,TRBV11-3,-,CASSLVKTGITDTQYF,TGTGCCAGCAGCTTAGTCAAAACAGGGATCACAGATACGCAGTATTTT
-,TRBJ2-7,TRBV11-3,-,CASSLGQDYEQYF,TGTGCCAGCAGCTTAGGACAGGACTACGAGCAGTACTTC
TRBD1,TRBJ2-7,TRBV5-1,-,CASSFGTEVSAQYF,TGCGCCAGCAGCTTCGGGACAGAGGTCTCTGCGCAGTACTTC
TRBD1,TRBJ2-7,TRBV29-1,-,CSVGGRGDRGTYEQYF,TGCAGCGTTGGAGGAAGGGGCGACAGGGGGACCTACGAGCAGTACTTC
-,TRBJ2-3,TRBV20-1,-,CSASRGSPVGDTQYF,TGCAGTGCTAGTAGGGGGAGTCCAGTGGGGGATACGCAGTATTTT
-,TRBJ2-7,TRBV29-1,-,CSVVASYEQYF,TGCAGCGTTGTGGCTTCCTACGAGCAGTACTTC
-,TRBJ1-3,TRBV19,-,CASSTWTTGNTIYF,TGTGCCAGTAGTACGTGGACAACTGGAAACACCATATATTTT
TRBD2,TRBJ2-1,TRBV5-6,-,CASKVPGLAGLYNEQFF,TGTGCCAGCAAGGTACCGGGACTAGCGGGACTGTACAATGAGCAGTTCTTC
TRBD2,TRBJ2-1,TRBV19,-,CASSVTSGYNEQFF,TGTGCCAGTAGTGTTACTAGCGGGTACAATGAGCAGTTCTTC
-,TRBJ2-7,TRBV3-1/TRBV3-2,few,CASSFQQGSSYEQYF,TGTGCCAGCAGCTTTCAGCAGGGGAGCTCCTACGAGCAGTACTTC
-,TRBJ1-3,TRBV27,-,CASANRFSGNTIYF,TGTGCCAGCGCGAACAGGTTCTCTGGAAACACCATATATTTT
-,TRBJ2-3,TRBV6-2/TRBV6-3,-,CASSYTSSETDTQYF,TGTGCCAGCAGTTACACTTCTAGCGAGACAGATACGCAGTATTTT
TRBD2,TRBJ2-7,TRBV18,-,CASSELAGGYEQYF,TGTGCCAGCTCAGAACTAGCGGGGGGTTACGAGCAGTACTTC
-,TRBJ2-1,TRBV7-6,-,CASSLEGYHEQFF,TGTGCCAGCAGCTTAGAGGGGTATCATGAGCAGTTCTTC
TRBD2,TRBJ2-1,TRBV11-2,-,CASSPLAGRDEQFF,TGTGCCAGCAGCCCACTAGCGGGACGCGATGAGCAGTTCTTC
-,TRBJ2-7,TRBV20-1,-,CSASYGTYEQYF,TGCAGTGCTAGTTACGGTACCTACGAGCAGTACTTC
TRBD1,TRBJ2-2,TRBV11-3,-,CASSSNRGNTGELFF,TGTGCCAGCAGCTCTAACAGGGGAAACACCGGGGAGCTGTTTTTT
TRBD1,TRBJ2-5,TRBV10-1,-,CASSQTGRGETQYF,TGCGCCAGCAGCCAGACAGGGAGAGGGGAGACCCAGTACTTC